Presented here are 31 T cell receptor beta chains from one specimen sequenced in a study of cytomegalovirus exposure and HLA in healthy donors. Produced via immunoSEQ multiplex PCR; TCRdb's table is partial and in-frame only. This sample carries around 120,000 clones, 70% to 90% of them seen once, and the ten largest clones take 4% to 5.5%. The material sequenced was PBMCs. The receptors derive from a man younger than 30 in good health and CMV-seropositive.

The chain combines TRBV2 with TRBJ2-7, with TRBD1 identical over 9 bases. V lost 9 bases and J lost 6; bases outside the gene matches: 6. This CDR3 has 12 amino acids. The germline CDR1 and CDR2 sequences are SNHLY and FYNNEI. The CDR3 bases are TGTGCCAGTAAAACAGGGGGCCCCGAGCAGTACTTC. Its protein is CASKTGGPEQYF.

This clone occurred once. The chain links TRBV25-1 to TRBJ1-1; 8 bases map to TRBD1. Looked up from germline, CDR1 is MGHDK and CDR2 is SYGVNS. V gave up 6 bases and J gave up 0 bases; unmatched junction bases: 6. The CDR3 length is 15 residues. In nucleotides, the CDR3 is TGTGCCAGCAGCTGGAGGACAGGGATGAACACTGAAGCTTTCTTT. It is translated as CASSWRTGMNTEAFF.

The rearrangement uses TRBV18 and TRBJ1-2; D gene unclear. Germline assignment: CDR1 KGHSH and CDR2 LQKENI. This CDR3 contains 14 residues. Trimming removed 6 bases from V and 4 bases from J, with 15 bases in between. The CDR3: CASSREGGGYGYTF. CDR3 DNA: TGTGCCAGCTCCCGCGAGGGAGGAGGCTATGGCTACACCTTC.

This sequence joins TRBV27 and TRBJ2-7; D perhaps matches TRBD1 (6 bases). The CDR3 is 14 amino acids. V was trimmed by 7 bases and J by 0 bases, leaving 13 bases between them. CDR1 and CDR2 from the germline V gene are MNHEY and SMNVEV (reference sequence). CDR3 DNA: TGTGCCAGCACCCGGGACATTGGCTCCTACGAGCAGTACTTC. Protein product: CASTRDIGSYEQYF.

The chain links TRBV7-2 to TRBJ2-1; D is perhaps TRBD1 (6 bases). This CDR3 comprises 16 residues. V was clipped by 3 bases and J by 0 bases, with 12 bases between them. Germline CDR1 is SGHTA and CDR2 is FQGNSA. For the CDR3, the DNA is TGTGCCAGCAGCTTTCCGGCAGGGGTCTCCTACAATGAGCAGTTCTTC. Translated, it gives CASSFPAGVSYNEQFF.

The rearrangement links TRBV19 to TRBJ1-2; no clear D. This CDR3 comprises 11 residues. V lost 5 bases and J 8 bases, leaving 9 bases between the germline ends. Per germline, CDR1 LNHDA and CDR2 SQIVND (reference sequence). CDR3 sequence reads: CASSFTRGYTF. CDR3 nucleotide sequence: TGTGCCAGTAGTTTTACCCGGGGCTACACCTTC.

This chain connects TRBV11-2 to TRBJ2-1; D not resolved. Germline CDR1 reads SGHAT; CDR2 reads FQNNGV. V lost 0 bases and J 13 bases, leaving 10 bases between the germline ends. CDR3 length equals 12 residues. The CDR3 loop reads CASSLESTNQFF. The CDR3, as DNA: TGTGCCAGCAGCTTAGAGTCTACGAATCAGTTCTTC. The full variable domain, rest sourced from reference TRBV11-2 and TRBJ2-1, is EAGVAQSPRYKIIEKRQSVAFWCNPISGHATLYWYQQILGQGPKLLIQFQNNGVVDDSQLPKDRFSAERLKGVDSTLKIQPAKLEDSAVYLCASSLESTNQFFGPGTRLTVL.

The gene calls are TRBV6-5 and TRBJ1-4; 9 nucleotides line up with TRBD1. Trimming cost V 2 bases and J 8 bases; bases outside gene matches: 9. This CDR3 region has 16 residues. Germline V gene sequence: CDR1 MNHEY, CDR2 SVGAGI. The CDR3 loop is CASSYLRGQGREKLFF. DNA of the CDR3: TGTGCCAGCAGTTACCTAAGGGGACAGGGTAGGGAAAAACTGTTTTTT.

The rearrangement links TRBV27 to TRBJ1-2; D might be TRBD1 (6 bases). The ends were cut back, 6 bases at V and 2 bases at J, with 10 bases in the middle. CDR3 size: 13 residues. The germline V gene encodes CDR1 MNHEY and CDR2 SMNVEV (reference sequence). Here the CDR3 DNA reads TGTGCCAGCAGAAAGACAGGAAACTATGGCTACACCTTC. It codes for CASRKTGNYGYTF.

The rearrangement uses TRBV6-1 and TRBJ1-1; tentatively, D is TRBD1 (6 bases). This CDR3 has 14 amino acids. Germline V gives CDR1 MNHNS, CDR2 SASEGT. Between the trimmed V and J ends, which lost 7 bases and 2 bases, there was a span of 14 bases. The CDR3 sequence is CASIWTASNTEAFF. The DNA for the CDR3 is TGTGCCAGCATCTGGACAGCTTCTAACACTGAAGCTTTCTTT.

V gene TRBV7-9 combines with J gene TRBJ2-7, with 8 positions matching TRBD1. Germline assignment: CDR1 SEHNR and CDR2 FQNEAQ (reference sequence). This CDR3 region has 16 residues. Germline trimming cut 0 bases from V and 10 bases from J; bases unmatched to any gene: 14. This chain's CDR3 is CASSLAGGRGTGYQYF. CDR3 nucleotides: TGTGCCAGCAGCTTAGCTGGCGGTCGAGGGACAGGTTACCAGTACTTC.

The J gene is TRBJ1-2, the V gene TRBV14; a weak D match, TRBD1 (5 bases). CDR1 SGHDN and CDR2 FVKESK come from the germline V gene. The CDR3 spans 13 residues. The V gene lost 0 bases and the J gene lost 8 bases, with 10 bases spanning the gap. The CDR3 DNA reads as TGTGCCAGCAGCCAAGACTACAGGTGGGGCTACACCTTC. Translated: CASSQDYRWGYTF.

This clone was seen more than once but under ten times. This rearrangement joins TRBV4-2 to TRBJ2-7; tentative D call: TRBD2 (7 bases). The CDR3 has 16 amino acids. Germline V gene sequence: CDR1 LGHNA, CDR2 YNFKEQ. Trimming removed 0 bases at V and 2 bases at J, with 14 bases between. Here the CDR3 reads CASSQEGGGTPYEQYF. Here the CDR3 DNA reads TGTGCCAGCAGCCAAGAAGGGGGGGGGACCCCCTACGAGCAGTACTTC.

The V gene is TRBV30, the J gene TRBJ2-1; 9 nucleotides agree with TRBD2. This CDR3 has 15 residues. CDR1 and CDR2 (germline): GTSNPN, SVGIG (reference sequence). The J segment lost 4 bases and the V segment lost 2 bases, leaving 6 bases of the junction unmatched. For the CDR3, the DNA is TGTGCCTGGAGTTCGGGAGCGGGGGGATACAATGAGCAGTTCTTC. This encodes CAWSSGAGGYNEQFF.

This rearrangement joins TRBV7-9 to TRBJ2-1, with no clear D. The germline gives CDR1 SEHNR, CDR2 FQNEAQ (reference sequence). Trimming stripped 1 base from V and 6 bases from J, with 7 bases between. This CDR3 has 13 residues. The CDR3 DNA reads TGTGCCAGCAGCTTAGTCGCCAGCAATGAGCAGTTCTTC. It encodes CASSLVASNEQFF.

This chain joins TRBV14 and TRBJ2-4; perhaps TRBD1 as D (5 bases). The CDR3 is 16 residues long. In germline, CDR1 is SGHDN, CDR2 FVKESK. The V and J ends lost 1 base and 0 bases respectively, with 10 bases between them. Here the CDR3 reads CASSQARRGAKNIQYF. DNA of the CDR3: TGTGCCAGCAGCCAAGCTAGAAGGGGAGCCAAAAACATTCAGTACTTC.

V usage is TRBV11-2 and J usage is TRBJ1-1, with D possibly matching TRBD1 (5 bases). The germline V gene encodes CDR1 SGHAT and CDR2 FQNNGV. V shed 6 bases and J shed 0 bases, with 17 bases lying between them. The CDR3 loop spans 16 amino acids. The CDR3 sequence: CASRGGRGSMNTEAFF. CDR3 nucleotides: TGTGCCAGCAGGGGGGGGAGGGGTTCCATGAACACTGAAGCTTTCTTT. The full variable domain, completed using reference TRBV11-2 and TRBJ1-1, is EAGVAQSPRYKIIEKRQSVAFWCNPISGHATLYWYQQILGQGPKLLIQFQNNGVVDDSQLPKDRFSAERLKGVDSTLKIQPAKLEDSAVYLCASRGGRGSMNTEAFFGQGTRLTVV.

The gene calls are TRBV7-8 and TRBJ1-5; 7 bases agree with TRBD1. The germline CDR1 and CDR2 sequences are SGHVS and FQNEAQ. The CDR3 loop spans 17 amino acids. J lost 2 bases, V lost 2 bases, and 9 bases had no gene match. CDR3 sequence (DNA): TGTGCCAGCAGCTTATTTCCAGGGGGATTTGGCAATCAGCCCCAGCATTTT. This sequence encodes CASSLFPGGFGNQPQHF.

The V gene is TRBV2, the J gene TRBJ2-1; tentative D call: TRBD1 (6 bases). CDR1 is SNHLY, CDR2 FYNNEI, per germline. This CDR3 spans 15 amino acids. Trimming stripped 7 bases from V and 3 bases from J, with 16 bases between. The CDR3 DNA follows: TGTGCCAGCACGGTTCTACAGGGTTTCTACAATGAGCAGTTCTTC. This translates into CASTVLQGFYNEQFF.

The V call is TRBV2, the J call TRBJ2-3, with D possibly TRBD2 on 5 matching bases. The CDR3 loop spans 15 amino acids. Trimming cost V 8 bases and J 0 bases, with 15 bases left between them. The germline gives CDR1 SNHLY, CDR2 FYNNEI. This chain's CDR3 is CASHRERTSTDTQYF. CDR3 sequence (DNA): TGTGCCAGCCACCGGGAACGGACTAGCACAGATACGCAGTATTTT.

The chain links TRBV5-8 to TRBJ1-5; D unresolved. CDR3 size: 14 residues. Trimming shortened V by 1 base and J by 5 bases, and 10 bases separated the two germline ends. Per germline, CDR1 SGHTS and CDR2 YDEGEE. The CDR3 region is CASSLKQPDQPQHF. The DNA of the CDR3 is TGTGCCAGCAGCTTGAAACAACCCGATCAGCCCCAGCATTTT.

This rearrangement joins TRBV5-4 to TRBJ1-2; D ambiguous. CDR3 length: 14 amino acids. V shed 4 bases and J shed 5 bases, with 15 bases lying between them. Per the germline V gene, CDR1 is SGHNT and CDR2 is YYREEE (reference sequence). This chain's CDR3 is CASSLALYNYGYTF. Here the CDR3 DNA reads TGTGCCAGCAGCCTCGCTTTATACAATTATGGCTACACCTTC. The full variable domain, with the rest looked up from reference TRBV5-4 and TRBJ1-2, is ETGVTQSPTHLIKTRGQQVTLRCSSQSGHNTVSWYQQALGQGPQFIFQYYREEENGRGNFPPRFSGLQFPNYSSELNVNALELDDSALYLCASSLALYNYGYTFGSGTRLTVV.

The V and J genes are TRBV5-1 and TRBJ1-4; D is perhaps TRBD1 (5 bases). CDR1 SGHRS and CDR2 YFSETQ come from the germline V gene. Trimming stripped 1 base from V and 12 bases from J, with 16 bases between. CDR3 size: 14 residues. In DNA form, the CDR3 reads TGCGCCAGCAGCTTGACAGGAGATAATGAGGAACTGTTTTTT. Its protein product is CASSLTGDNEELFF.

The rearrangement uses TRBV2 and TRBJ2-1, with 9 bases lining up with TRBD2. V lost 2 bases, J lost 4 bases, and 0 bases stayed unmatched. This CDR3 contains 14 residues. CDR1 and CDR2 from the germline V gene are SNHLY and FYNNEI. CDR3 in amino acids: CASSESGGYNEQFF. The CDR3 DNA reads as TGTGCCAGCAGTGAAAGCGGGGGGTACAATGAGCAGTTCTTC.

The J gene is TRBJ1-4, the V gene TRBV6-5; the D gene is possibly TRBD1 (5 bases). CDR1 and CDR2 (germline): MNHEY, SVGAGI. CDR3 length equals 13 residues. V was clipped by 1 base and J by 8 bases, with 8 bases between them. CDR3 DNA: TGTGCCAGCAGTTACTTTCCAGGGGAAAAACTGTTTTTT. Translated, it gives CASSYFPGEKLFF.

V is TRBV5-6 and J is TRBJ1-5; D call uncertain. Trimming removed 1 base from V and 2 bases from J, with 7 bases in between. Germline V gives CDR1 SGHDT, CDR2 YYEEEE. This CDR3 spans 14 amino acids. The CDR3 sequence: CASSLWQGNQPQHF. CDR3 DNA sequence: TGTGCCAGCAGCTTGTGGCAAGGCAATCAGCCCCAGCATTTT.

The genes are TRBV27 and TRBJ2-7; D is ambiguous. This CDR3 is built from 11 residues. From germline, CDR1 is MNHEY and CDR2 SMNVEV (reference sequence). The ends were cut back, 6 bases at V and 3 bases at J, with 6 bases in the middle. This CDR3 reads CASSLGYEQYF. The CDR3 bases are TGTGCCAGCAGCCTCGGCTACGAGCAGTACTTC.

V is TRBV4-2 and J is TRBJ1-4; D remains unclear. V lost 3 bases to trimming and J lost 3 bases, with 11 bases between them. CDR1 is LGHNA, CDR2 YNFKEQ, per germline. The CDR3 has 15 amino acids. The CDR3 spells CASSQYGVANEKLFF. In nucleotides, the CDR3 is TGTGCCAGCAGCCAGTACGGGGTTGCTAATGAAAAACTGTTTTTT.

The chain is built from TRBV4-1 and TRBJ2-1; tentative D call: TRBD2 (6 bases). Trimming removed 1 base at V and 1 base at J, with 8 bases between. The CDR3 consists of 15 residues. Germline loops: CDR1 MGHRA, CDR2 YSYEKL. CDR3 amino acids: CASSQGRGSYNEQFF. For the CDR3, the DNA is TGCGCCAGCAGCCAAGGGAGGGGTTCCTACAATGAGCAGTTCTTC.

J is TRBJ2-6 and V is TRBV2, with D perhaps matching TRBD2 (5 bases). CDR1 and CDR2 from the germline V gene are SNHLY and FYNNEI. The CDR3 extends over 12 amino acids. V lost 7 bases and J 8 bases, leaving 9 bases between the germline ends. The CDR3 protein is CASTGETNVLTF. In DNA, the CDR3 is TGTGCCAGCACCGGGGAAACCAACGTCCTGACTTTC.

V usage is TRBV5-6 and J usage is TRBJ1-1; a possible D gene is TRBD1 (6 bases). CDR1 SGHDT and CDR2 YYEEEE come from the germline V gene. The CDR3 sequence is 16 residues long. The germline V and J ends were trimmed by 4 bases and 5 bases, with 21 bases remaining between them. The CDR3 DNA sequence: TGTGCCAGCAGCCCAACTATGCGGCTAGGGGGAACTGAAGCTTTCTTT. This encodes CASSPTMRLGGTEAFF.